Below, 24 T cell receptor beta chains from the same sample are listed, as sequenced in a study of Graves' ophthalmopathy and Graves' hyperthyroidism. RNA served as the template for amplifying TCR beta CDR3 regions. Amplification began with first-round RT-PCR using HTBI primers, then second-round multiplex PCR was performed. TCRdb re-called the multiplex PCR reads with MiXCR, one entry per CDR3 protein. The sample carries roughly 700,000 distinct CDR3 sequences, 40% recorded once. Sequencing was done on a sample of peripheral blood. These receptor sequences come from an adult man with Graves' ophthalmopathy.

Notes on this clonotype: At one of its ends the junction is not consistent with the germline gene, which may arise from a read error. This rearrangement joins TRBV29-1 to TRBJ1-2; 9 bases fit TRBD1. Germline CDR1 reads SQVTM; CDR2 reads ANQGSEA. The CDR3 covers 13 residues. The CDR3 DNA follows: TGCAGTCCGGGAGGACAGGGGAAATATGGCTTCACCTTC. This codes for CSPGGQGKYGFTF.

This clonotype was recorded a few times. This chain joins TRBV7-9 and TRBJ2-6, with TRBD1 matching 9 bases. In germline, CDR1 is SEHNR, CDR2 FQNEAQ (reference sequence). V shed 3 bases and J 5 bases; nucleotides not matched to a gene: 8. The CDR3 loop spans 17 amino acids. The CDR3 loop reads CASSFEDRGHRANVLTF. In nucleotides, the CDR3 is TGTGCCAGCAGCTTCGAGGACAGGGGTCACAGGGCCAACGTCCTGACTTTC.

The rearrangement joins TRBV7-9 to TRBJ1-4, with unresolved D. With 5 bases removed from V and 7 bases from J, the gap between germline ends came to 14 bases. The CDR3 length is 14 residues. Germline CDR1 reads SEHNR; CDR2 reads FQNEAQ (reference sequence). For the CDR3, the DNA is TGTGCCAGCAGCCCGGCGGCCACGATTGAAAAACTGTTTTTT. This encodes CASSPAATIEKLFF.

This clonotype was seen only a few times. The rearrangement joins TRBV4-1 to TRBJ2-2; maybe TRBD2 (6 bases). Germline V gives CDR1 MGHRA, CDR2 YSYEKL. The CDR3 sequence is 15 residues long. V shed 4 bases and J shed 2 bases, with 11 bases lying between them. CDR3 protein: CASSPGTLNTGELFF. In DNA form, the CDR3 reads TGCGCCAGCAGCCCCGGGACTTTAAACACCGGGGAGCTGTTTTTT.

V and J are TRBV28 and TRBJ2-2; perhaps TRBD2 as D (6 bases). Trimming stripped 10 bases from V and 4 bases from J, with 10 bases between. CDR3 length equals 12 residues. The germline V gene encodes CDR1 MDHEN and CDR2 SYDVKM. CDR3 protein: CATEGGTGELFF. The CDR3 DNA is TGTGCCACCGAGGGAGGCACCGGGGAGCTGTTTTTT.

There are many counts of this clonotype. In DNA, the CDR3 is TGTGCCACCAGCAGAGATTGGCGTTTGAACACTGAAGCTTTCTTT. Translated, it gives CATSRDWRLNTEAFF. The rearrangement links TRBV15 to TRBJ1-1, with D hard to call. Germline V CDR1 and CDR2: LNHNV, YYDKDF (reference sequence). V lost 0 bases to trimming and J lost 0 bases, with 8 bases between them. This CDR3 region has 15 residues.

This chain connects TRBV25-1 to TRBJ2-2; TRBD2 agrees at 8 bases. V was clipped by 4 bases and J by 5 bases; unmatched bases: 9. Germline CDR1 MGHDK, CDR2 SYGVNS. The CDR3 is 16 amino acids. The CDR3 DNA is TGTGCCAGCAGTGCCGGGACTAGACTACGGACCGGGGAGCTGTTTTTT. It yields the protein CASSAGTRLRTGELFF.

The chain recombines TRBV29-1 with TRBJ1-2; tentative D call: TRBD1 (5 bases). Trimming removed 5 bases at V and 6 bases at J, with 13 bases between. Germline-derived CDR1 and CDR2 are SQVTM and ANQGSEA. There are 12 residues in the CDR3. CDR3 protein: CSVTSGTHGYTF. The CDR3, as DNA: TGCAGCGTTACCTCCGGGACCCATGGCTACACCTTC.

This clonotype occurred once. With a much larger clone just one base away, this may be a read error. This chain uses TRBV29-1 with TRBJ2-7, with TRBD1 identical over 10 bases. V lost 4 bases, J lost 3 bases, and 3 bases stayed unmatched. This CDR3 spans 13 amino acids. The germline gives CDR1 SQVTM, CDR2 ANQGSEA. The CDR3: CSVARTGGYEQYF. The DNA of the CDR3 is TGCAGCGTTGCCCGGACAGGGGGCTACGAGCAGTACTTC.

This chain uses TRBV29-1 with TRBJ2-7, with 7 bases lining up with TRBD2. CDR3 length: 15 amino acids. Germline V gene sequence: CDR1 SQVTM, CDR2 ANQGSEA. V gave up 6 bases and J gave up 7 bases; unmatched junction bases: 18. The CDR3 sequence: CSVAGLSSGNNEQYF. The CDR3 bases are TGCAGCGTGGCAGGGCTATCGAGCGGGAACAATGAGCAGTACTTC.

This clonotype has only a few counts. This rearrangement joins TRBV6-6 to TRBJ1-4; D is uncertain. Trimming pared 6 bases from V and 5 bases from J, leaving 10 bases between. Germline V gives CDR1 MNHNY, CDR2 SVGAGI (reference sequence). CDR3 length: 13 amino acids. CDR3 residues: CASSQAVNEKLFF. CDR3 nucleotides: TGTGCCAGCAGCCAGGCAGTAAATGAAAAACTGTTTTTT.

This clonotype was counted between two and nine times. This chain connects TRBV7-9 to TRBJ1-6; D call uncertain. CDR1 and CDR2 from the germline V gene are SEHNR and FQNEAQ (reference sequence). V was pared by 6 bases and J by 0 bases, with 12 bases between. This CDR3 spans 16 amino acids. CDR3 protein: CASSPDGRSYNSPLHF. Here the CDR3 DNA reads TGTGCCAGCAGTCCCGACGGGCGCTCCTATAATTCACCCCTCCACTTT.

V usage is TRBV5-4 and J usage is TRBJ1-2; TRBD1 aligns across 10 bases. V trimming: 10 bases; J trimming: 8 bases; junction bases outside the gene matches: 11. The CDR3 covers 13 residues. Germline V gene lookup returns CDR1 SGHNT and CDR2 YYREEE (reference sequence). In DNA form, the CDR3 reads TGTGCCTGGAGGCCGACAGGGGGCAGCGGCTACACCTTC. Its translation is CAWRPTGGSGYTF.

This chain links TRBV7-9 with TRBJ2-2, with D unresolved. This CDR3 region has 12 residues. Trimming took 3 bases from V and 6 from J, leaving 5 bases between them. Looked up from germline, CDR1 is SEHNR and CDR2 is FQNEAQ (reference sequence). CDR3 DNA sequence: TGTGCCAGCAGCTTTTTTTCCGGGGAGCTGTTTTTT. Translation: CASSFFSGELFF. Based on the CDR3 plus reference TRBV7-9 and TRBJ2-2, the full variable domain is DTGVSQNPRHKITKRGQNVTFRCDPISEHNRLYWYRQTLGQGPEFLTYFQNEAQLEKSRLLSDRFSAERPKGSFSTLEIQRTEQGDSAMYLCASSFFSGELFFGEGSRLTVL.

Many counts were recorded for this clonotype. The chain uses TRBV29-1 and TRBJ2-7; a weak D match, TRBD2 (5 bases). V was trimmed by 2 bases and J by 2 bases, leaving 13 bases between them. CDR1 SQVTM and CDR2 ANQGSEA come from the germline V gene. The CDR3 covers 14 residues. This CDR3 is CSVERGRGAYEQYF. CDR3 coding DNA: TGCAGCGTTGAACGGGGTAGAGGCGCCTACGAGCAGTACTTC.

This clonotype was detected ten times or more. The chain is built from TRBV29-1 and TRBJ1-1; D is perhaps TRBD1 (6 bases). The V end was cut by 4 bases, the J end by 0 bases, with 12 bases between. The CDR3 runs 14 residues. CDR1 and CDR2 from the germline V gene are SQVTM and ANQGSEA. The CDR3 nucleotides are TGCAGCGTTGCGGCCGGACAGTTGAACACTGAAGCTTTCTTT. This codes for CSVAAGQLNTEAFF.

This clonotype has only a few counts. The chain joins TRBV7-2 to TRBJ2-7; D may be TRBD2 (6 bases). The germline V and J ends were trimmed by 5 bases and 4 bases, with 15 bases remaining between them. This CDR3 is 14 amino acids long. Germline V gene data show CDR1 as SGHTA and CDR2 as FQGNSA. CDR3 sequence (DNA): TGTGCCAGCAGCCCATGGGGGGAGTCTTACGAGCAGTACTTC. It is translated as CASSPWGESYEQYF.

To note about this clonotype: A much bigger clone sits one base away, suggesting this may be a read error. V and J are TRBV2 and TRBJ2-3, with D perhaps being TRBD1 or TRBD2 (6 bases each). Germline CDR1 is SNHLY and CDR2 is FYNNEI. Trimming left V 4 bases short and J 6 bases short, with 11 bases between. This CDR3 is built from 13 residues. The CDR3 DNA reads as TGTGCCAGCAGTGGGGGGGCCCCGGATACGCAGTATTTT. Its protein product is CASSGGAPDTQYF.

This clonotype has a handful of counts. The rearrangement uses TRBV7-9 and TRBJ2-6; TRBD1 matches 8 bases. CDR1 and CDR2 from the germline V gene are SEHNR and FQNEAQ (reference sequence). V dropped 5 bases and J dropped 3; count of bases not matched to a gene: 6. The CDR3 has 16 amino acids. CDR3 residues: CASSRDRGNGANVLTF. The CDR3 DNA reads TGTGCCAGCAGCCGAGACAGGGGAAATGGGGCCAACGTCCTGACTTTC. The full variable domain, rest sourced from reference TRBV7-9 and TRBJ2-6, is DTGVSQNPRHKITKRGQNVTFRCDPISEHNRLYWYRQTLGQGPEFLTYFQNEAQLEKSRLLSDRFSAERPKGSFSTLEIQRTEQGDSAMYLCASSRDRGNGANVLTFGAGSRLTVL.

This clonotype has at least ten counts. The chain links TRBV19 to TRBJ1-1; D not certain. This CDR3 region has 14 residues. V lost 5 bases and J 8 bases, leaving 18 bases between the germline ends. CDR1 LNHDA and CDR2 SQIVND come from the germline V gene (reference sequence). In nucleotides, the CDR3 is TGTGCCAGTAGTGGCCGGGCCGGCGCCCAGGAAGCTTTCTTT. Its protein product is CASSGRAGAQEAFF.

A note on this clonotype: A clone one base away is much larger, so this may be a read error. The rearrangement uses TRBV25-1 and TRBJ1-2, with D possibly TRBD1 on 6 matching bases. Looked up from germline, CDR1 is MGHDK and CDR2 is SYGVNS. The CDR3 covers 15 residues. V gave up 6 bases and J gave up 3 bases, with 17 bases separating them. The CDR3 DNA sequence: TGTGCCAGCAGCCAAGTGAGGGGGGGGGACTATGGCTACACCTTC. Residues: CASSQVRGGDYGYTF.

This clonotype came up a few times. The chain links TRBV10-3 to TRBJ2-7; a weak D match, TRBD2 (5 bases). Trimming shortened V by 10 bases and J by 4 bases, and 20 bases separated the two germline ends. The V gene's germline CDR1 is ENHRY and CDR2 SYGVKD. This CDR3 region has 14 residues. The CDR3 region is CASSPGSRGYEQYF. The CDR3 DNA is TGTGCCAGTTCCCCCGGCAGTCGAGGGTACGAGCAGTACTTC.

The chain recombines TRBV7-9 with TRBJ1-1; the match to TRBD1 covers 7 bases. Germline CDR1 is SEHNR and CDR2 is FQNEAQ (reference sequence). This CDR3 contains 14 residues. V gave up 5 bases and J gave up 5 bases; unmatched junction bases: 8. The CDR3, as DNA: TGTGCCAGCAGCGGAAAACAGGGGAGGACTGAAGCTTTCTTT. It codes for CASSGKQGRTEAFF.

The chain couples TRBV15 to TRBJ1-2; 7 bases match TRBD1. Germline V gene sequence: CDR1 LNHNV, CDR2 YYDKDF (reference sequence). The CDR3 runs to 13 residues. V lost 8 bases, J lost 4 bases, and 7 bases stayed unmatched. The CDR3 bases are TGTGCCACCCTGCAGGGGACAGCCTATGGCTACACCTTC. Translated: CATLQGTAYGYTF.